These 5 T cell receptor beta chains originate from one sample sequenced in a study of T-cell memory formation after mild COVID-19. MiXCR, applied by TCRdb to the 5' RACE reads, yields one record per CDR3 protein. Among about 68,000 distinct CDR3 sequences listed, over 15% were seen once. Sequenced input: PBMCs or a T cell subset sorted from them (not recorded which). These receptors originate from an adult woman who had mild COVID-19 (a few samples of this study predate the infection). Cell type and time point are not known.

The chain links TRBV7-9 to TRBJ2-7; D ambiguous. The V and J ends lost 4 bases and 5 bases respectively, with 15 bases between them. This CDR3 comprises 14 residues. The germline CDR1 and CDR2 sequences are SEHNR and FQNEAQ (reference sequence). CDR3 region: CASSSLTSIHEQYF. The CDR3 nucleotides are TGTGCCAGCAGCTCCCTCACAAGCATCCACGAGCAGTACTTC. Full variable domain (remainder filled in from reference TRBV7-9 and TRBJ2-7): DTGVSQNPRHKITKRGQNVTFRCDPISEHNRLYWYRQTLGQGPEFLTYFQNEAQLEKSRLLSDRFSAERPKGSFSTLEIQRTEQGDSAMYLCASSSLTSIHEQYFGPGTRLTVT.

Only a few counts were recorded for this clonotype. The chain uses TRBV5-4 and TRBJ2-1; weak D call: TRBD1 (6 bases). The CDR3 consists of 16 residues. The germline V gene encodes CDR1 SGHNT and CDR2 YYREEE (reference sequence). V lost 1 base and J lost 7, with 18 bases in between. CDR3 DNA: TGTGCCAGCAGCTTGCTTGCTATCCAGGGGTCAAATGAGCAGTTCTTC. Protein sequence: CASSLLAIQGSNEQFF.

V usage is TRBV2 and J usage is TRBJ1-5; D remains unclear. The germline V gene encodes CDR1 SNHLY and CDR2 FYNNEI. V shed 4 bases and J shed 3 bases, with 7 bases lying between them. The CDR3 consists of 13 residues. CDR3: CASSGRYNQPQHF. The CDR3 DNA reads TGTGCCAGCAGTGGACGGTACAATCAGCCCCAGCATTTT.

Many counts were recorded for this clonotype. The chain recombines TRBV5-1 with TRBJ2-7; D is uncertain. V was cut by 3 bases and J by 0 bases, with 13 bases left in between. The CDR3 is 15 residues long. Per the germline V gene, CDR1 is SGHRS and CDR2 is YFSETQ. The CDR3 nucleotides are TGCGCCAGCAGCTGGTTGAATCCCCGCTCCTACGAGCAGTACTTC. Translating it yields CASSWLNPRSYEQYF. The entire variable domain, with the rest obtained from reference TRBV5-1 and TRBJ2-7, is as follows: KAGVTQTPRYLIKTRGQQVTLSCSPISGHRSVSWYQQTPGQGLQFLFEYFSETQRNKGNFPGRFSGRQFSNSRSEMNVSTLELGDSALYLCASSWLNPRSYEQYFGPGTRLTVT.

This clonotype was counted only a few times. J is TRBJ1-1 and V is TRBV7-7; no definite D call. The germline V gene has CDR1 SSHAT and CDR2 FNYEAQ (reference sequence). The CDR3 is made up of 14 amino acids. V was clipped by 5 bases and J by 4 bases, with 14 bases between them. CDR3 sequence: CASSPGGPLTEAFF. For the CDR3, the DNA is TGTGCCAGCAGCCCGGGAGGACCACTCACTGAAGCTTTCTTT.